What follows are 3 T cell receptor beta chains derived from one specimen sequenced in a study of T cell responses to AZD1222 COVID-19 vaccine. Clones were read by immunoSEQ multiplex PCR, and TCRdb kept only the in-frame ones, dropping some. This repertoire shows approximately 84,000 clones, 85% to 90% found once; its top ten account for about 2.5%. This material consisted of peripheral blood, taken 28 days after the second AZD1222 dose. These receptors all stem from an adult who received the AZD1222 COVID-19 vaccine.

The rearrangement uses TRBV6-2 or TRBV6-3 and TRBJ1-5; 9 positions match TRBD1. The CDR3 spans 17 residues. Germline V CDR1 and CDR2: MNHEY, SVGEGT. J gave up 3 bases and V 1 base, and 7 bases lay outside the gene matches. CDR3 sequence (DNA): TGTGCCAGCAGTTACTTACGGACAGGGGTTATCAATCAGCCCCAGCATTTT. Translation gives CASSYLRTGVINQPQHF.

The chain is built from TRBV19 and TRBJ1-3; D gene ambiguous. V was shortened by 6 bases and J by 0 bases, with 12 bases between the two germline ends. The CDR3 consists of 15 residues. Germline-derived CDR1 and CDR2 are LNHDA and SQIVND (reference sequence). The CDR3 DNA reads as TGTGCCAGTAGGATTCGCTATCGCTCTGGAAACACCATATATTTT. Translated, it gives CASRIRYRSGNTIYF.

The rearrangement joins TRBV4-3 to TRBJ1-1, with D possibly being TRBD1 (5 bases). Germline loops: CDR1 LGHNA, CDR2 YSLEER. The CDR3 extends over 14 amino acids. V lost 0 bases and J 1 base, leaving 6 bases between the germline ends. The CDR3, as DNA: TGCGCCAGCAGCCAAGATGGGGGGAACACTGAAGCTTTCTTT. It yields the protein CASSQDGGNTEAFF.